This T cell receptor (beta chain) came from a study of T cells in Graves' hyperthyroidism and ophthalmopathy. Regarding the study as a whole: The model anticipated ophthalmopathy a median about 7.1 months pre-onset.

This clonotype was seen ten or more times. As yet, its antigen is unknown. There were TCR beta CDR3 regions amplified from RNA transcripts. HTBI primers were used for first-round RT-PCR of the TCR CDR3. TCRdb re-analysed the multiplex PCR reads in MiXCR, keeping a single row per CDR3 protein. Seen here are some 300,000 distinct CDR3 sequences, roughly 17% observed once, and the top ten hold 33%. Germline V gives CDR1 SGHAT, CDR2 FQNNGV. The CDR3 is made up of 15 amino acids. V shed 3 bases and J 6 bases; nucleotides not matched to a gene: 5. Patients counted as stable if ophthalmopathy did not develop within 18 months. Hyperthyroidism patients were newly diagnosed, had disease duration under 2 months, and were aged 18 to 65 years.

This receptor was taken from a man younger than 40 with Graves' hyperthyroidism. Material for sequencing was blood. The chain employs TRBV11-2 and TRBJ2-1, with 10 positions matching TRBD1. CDR3 DNA: TGTGCCAGCAGCTTCGGGACAGGGGACCTCAATGAGCAGTTCTTC. Translated, it gives CASSFGTGDLNEQFF.